Here is one T cell receptor beta chain with its context. This receptor's antigen is unknown. No base qualities exist here, and no much larger clone lies one base off it. The CDR3 regions of human TCRbeta chains were subjected to immunosequencing. The original methods were these. Repertoire TCRs were matched against a reference library of SARS-CoV-2-specific TCRs generated with the MIRA antigen-specificity platform. Breadth was defined as the fraction of unique TCRs that were SARS-CoV-2-associated, and depth was defined as the fraction of total T cells that were SARS-CoV-2-associated. Using the MIRA data, every spike-specific TCR was mapped to the spike region that the TCR reacted to and assigned to either a CD4 or a CD8 class. Log10-transformed breadth and depth values were compared by one-way ANOVA with Sidak's multiple comparisons tests. Sourced from immuneACCESS, this table was stored by TCRdb with only in-frame sequences that have V and J called. A share of the clones is absent; for the studies checked, an unresolved V gene accounts for under half, and the remainder has no known explanation. V, J and clone size are taken as reported in that table, and D and trimming were inferred from the DNA itself. In all, the sample holds 130,000 or so clones, and roughly 94% of those were seen once. Roughly 7% of the sample lies in the top ten.

The entry originates in a study of T cell responses to AZD1222 COVID-19 vaccine (dated by TCRdb to 2020 to 2022). As for the study more broadly: Because spike-specific TCR depth and breadth did not differ between the two schedules, AZD1222 recipients who got a second dose at roughly 4 weeks were pooled with those who got a second dose at roughly 12 weeks. TCR sequencing was performed for about 250 trial participants, of whom about 200 were given two doses of AZD1222 and around 25 were given two doses of MenACWY control vaccine. Trial participants were enrolled by age into subgroups of 18-55, 56-69 and 70-plus years, and around 150, 28 and 57 TCR-sequenced participants, respectively, were included in these subgroups.

The germline V end is reduced by 3 bases and the J end by 8 bases; junction bases left unmatched: 11. The CDR3 goes from the cysteine to the phenylalanine over 16 residues. Only CDR3 DNA is held: 48 bases, read in frame from base 1. CDR1 SGHKS and CDR2 YYEKEE are derived from the germline V gene (reference sequence). The time point label on this specimen signifies: baseline before first vaccination. Vaccinee samples came from UK trials COV001 and COV002, including a single-blind randomized controlled phase 2/3 trial of AZD1222 (ChAdOx1 nCoV-19) in healthy adults. Trial participant PBMC samples were collected at day 0 and day 28 after the second dose for TCRbeta chain sequencing. Beyond this particular receptor, the publication reports: Reportedly, almost half of the unique spike-specific TCRs recognized epitopes lying outside the regions that are mutated in the B.1.351 and B.1.1.7 variants. After two AZD1222 doses, spike-specific TCR breadth and depth were significantly higher than at day 0 and than in MenACWY recipients. Most participants were white British and females outnumbered males, and the authors suggested that clonal diversity may have been underestimated. Conclusions about previously exposed vaccinees are limited because only six or seven AZD1222 recipients were SARS-CoV-2 seropositive at baseline. The vaccine-associated CD4 TCRs covered the entire spike protein, and the dominant responses fell in regions 160-218 and 743-854. The 56-69-year group was small, and its depth increase did not reach significance, likely because of low power. Because no day 14 peak-response samples were available, repertoires were characterized only after the peak T cell response.

The chain couples TRBV5-5 to TRBJ2-1; TRBD2 lines up with 10 middle nucleotides. This TCR was sampled from an adult in good health. Sample: peripheral blood, taken on day 0 of AZD1222 vaccination. The CDR3 protein sequence reads: CASSSILSGRAYEQFF. The base sequence is TGTGCCAGCAGCTCGATCCTCAGCGGGAGGGCCTATGAGCAGTTCTTC.